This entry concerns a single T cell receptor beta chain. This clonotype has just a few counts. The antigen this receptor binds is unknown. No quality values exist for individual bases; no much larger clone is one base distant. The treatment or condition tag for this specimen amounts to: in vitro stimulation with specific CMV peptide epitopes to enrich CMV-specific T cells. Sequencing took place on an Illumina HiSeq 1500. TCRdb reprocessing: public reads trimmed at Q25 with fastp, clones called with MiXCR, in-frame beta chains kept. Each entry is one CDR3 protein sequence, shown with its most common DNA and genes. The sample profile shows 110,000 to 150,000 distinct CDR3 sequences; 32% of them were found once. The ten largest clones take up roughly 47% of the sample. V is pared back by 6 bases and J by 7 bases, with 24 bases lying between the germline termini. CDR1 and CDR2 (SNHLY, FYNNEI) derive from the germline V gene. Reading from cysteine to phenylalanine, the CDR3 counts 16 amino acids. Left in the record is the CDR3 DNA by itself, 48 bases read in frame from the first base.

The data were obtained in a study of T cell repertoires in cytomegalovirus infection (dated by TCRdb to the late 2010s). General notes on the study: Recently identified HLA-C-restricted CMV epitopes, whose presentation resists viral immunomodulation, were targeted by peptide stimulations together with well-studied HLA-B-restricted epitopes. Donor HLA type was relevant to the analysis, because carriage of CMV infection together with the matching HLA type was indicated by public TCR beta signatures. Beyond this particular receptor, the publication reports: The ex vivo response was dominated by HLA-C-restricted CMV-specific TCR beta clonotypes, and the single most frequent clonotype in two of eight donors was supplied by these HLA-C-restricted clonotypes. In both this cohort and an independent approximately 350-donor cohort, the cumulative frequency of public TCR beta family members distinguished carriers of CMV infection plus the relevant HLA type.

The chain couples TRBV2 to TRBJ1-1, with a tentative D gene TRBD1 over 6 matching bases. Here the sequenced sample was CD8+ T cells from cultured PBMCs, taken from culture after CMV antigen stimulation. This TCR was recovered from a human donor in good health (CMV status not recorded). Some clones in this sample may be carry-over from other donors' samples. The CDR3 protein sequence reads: CASSLAWEGGMIEAFF. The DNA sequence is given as TGTGCCAGCAGCCTTGCGTGGGAAGGGGGAATGATTGAAGCTTTCTTT.